The clone carrying this T cell receptor (beta chain) has only a few counts. The antigen is undetermined. The sample belongs to a study of post-analysis software for immune sequencing data. Study conclusions and caveats: Relative to controls, patients had about 5 TRBV segments at higher frequency, with TRBV5-6, TRBV5-1 and TRBV20-1 among these.

Presence of unique molecular identifiers characterized the TCR beta cDNA libraries. TCRdb itself ran the PCR reads through MiXCR, one entry per CDR3 protein. The table shows a few hundred thousand distinct CDR3 sequences, with less than 40% occurring only once. In germline, CDR1 is DFQATT, CDR2 SNEGSKA (reference sequence). The CDR3 is made up of 14 amino acids. Between the trimmed V and J ends, which lost 0 bases and 1 base, there was a span of 8 bases. The chain is built from TRBV20-1 and TRBJ2-3; a possible D gene is TRBD1 (5 bases). The sequenced sample was blood. This TCR derives from a girl under 18 with multiple sclerosis. CDR3 in amino acids: CSAREARGTDTQYF. CDR3 coding DNA: TGCAGTGCTAGAGAAGCCAGGGGCACAGATACGCAGTATTTT.